The rows below give T cell receptor beta chains drawn from one sample of a study of cytomegalovirus exposure and HLA in healthy donors. TCRdb keeps only in-frame clones here, not all; method: immunoSEQ multiplex PCR. The sample comprises about 98,000 clones, around 74% of which are singletons, and around 1.8% rests with the top ten. The sample consisted of PBMCs. These receptors all stem from a male donor in good health and CMV-seronegative. Both conserved end residues are part of each CDR3. D genes are given only for firm matches. Clone size is not always given. Where it is, it says once, few, many or a class for expanded clones.

D gene	V gene	clone size	J gene	CDR3 DNA	CDR3 protein
-	TRBV5-6	-	TRBJ2-3	TGTGCCAGCAGCTTTGGCAGGGGTTGGCCAGATACGCAGTATTTT	CASSFGRGWPDTQYF
TRBD1	TRBV4-2	-	TRBJ1-5	TGTGCCAGCAGCCAAGGTCGACAGGGTGGCCAGCCCCAGCATTTT	CASSQGRQGGQPQHF
TRBD1	TRBV6-5	-	TRBJ1-1	TGTGCCAGCAGTTACCCTCGAGGACAGGGGTGGTCTGAAGCTTTCTTT	CASSYPRGQGWSEAFF
TRBD1	TRBV7-2	-	TRBJ2-7	TGTGCCAGCAGTCTGGACAGGGTAGGGAACTACGAGCAGTACTTC	CASSLDRVGNYEQYF
-	TRBV30	few	TRBJ2-7	TGTGCCTGGAGGTTCACGAGCTCCTACGAGCAGTACTTC	CAWRFTSSYEQYF
TRBD1	TRBV28	-	TRBJ2-4	TGTGCCAGCAGTACCCCGACAGGGGGAAACATTCAGTACTTC	CASSTPTGGNIQYF
TRBD1	TRBV14	-	TRBJ2-7	TGTGCCAGCAGCCAAAAAAGGGGGACAGGGCCCTACGAGCAGTACTTC	CASSQKRGTGPYEQYF
-	TRBV6-1	-	TRBJ1-5	TGTGCCAGCGCCTCGGGGGGGACGAGCAATCAGCCCCAGCATTTT	CASASGGTSNQPQHF
-	TRBV15	-	TRBJ1-2	TGTGCCACCAGCAAACAAGGCAGGGCGGTTGGCTACACCTTC	CATSKQGRAVGYTF
-	TRBV7-7	-	TRBJ2-7	TGTGCTAGCAGCTTAACGACGAACTACGAGCAGTACTTC	CASSLTTNYEQYF
-	TRBV5-4	once	TRBJ2-2	TGTGCCACTCATAATCAGGGATACATCACCGGGGAGCTGTTTTTT	CATHNQGYITGELFF
TRBD2	TRBV6-5	-	TRBJ2-7	TGTGCCAGCAGTTCACCCGGGACTAGCGGCTACGAGCAGTACTTC	CASSSPGTSGYEQYF
-	TRBV4-2	-	TRBJ1-5	TGTGCCAGCAGCCCAAATTACCAGATTAATCAGCCCCAGCATTTT	CASSPNYQINQPQHF
TRBD1	TRBV27	-	TRBJ2-7	TGTGCCAGCAGTTCCAACCAACAGGGGGCGGGACAATCCTACGAGCAGTACTTC	CASSSNQQGAGQSYEQYF
-	TRBV5-6	-	TRBJ2-5	TGTGCCAGCAGCCCTTATACGAGTTTTCGAGAGACCCAGTACTTC	CASSPYTSFRETQYF